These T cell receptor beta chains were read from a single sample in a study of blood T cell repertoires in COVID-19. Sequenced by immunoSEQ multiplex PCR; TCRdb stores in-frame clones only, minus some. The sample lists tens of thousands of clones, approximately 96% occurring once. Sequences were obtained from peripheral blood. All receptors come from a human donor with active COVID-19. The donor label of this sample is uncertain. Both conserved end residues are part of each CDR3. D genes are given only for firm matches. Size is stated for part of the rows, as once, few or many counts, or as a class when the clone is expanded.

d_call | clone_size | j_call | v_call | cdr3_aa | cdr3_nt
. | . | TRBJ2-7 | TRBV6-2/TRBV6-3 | CASSQAPWQYF | TGTGCCAGCAGTCAAGCCCCCTGGCAGTACTTC
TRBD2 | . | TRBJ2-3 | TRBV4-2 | CASSQGLAGGRGTQYF | TGTGCCAGCAGCCAGGGACTAGCGGGGGGCAGGGGTACGCAGTATTTT
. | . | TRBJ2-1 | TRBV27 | CASSRVAPGEQFF | TGTGCCAGCAGTCGGGTGGCCCCGGGTGAGCAGTTCTTC
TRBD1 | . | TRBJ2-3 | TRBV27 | CASSHRGRPDTQYF | TGTGCCAGCAGCCACAGGGGGCGGCCAGATACGCAGTATTTT
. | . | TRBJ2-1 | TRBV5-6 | CASSLLGRQFF | TGTGCCAGCAGCTTGCTAGGTAGGCAGTTCTTC
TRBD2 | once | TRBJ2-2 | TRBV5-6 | CASSLVPSGYTGELFF | TGTGCCAGCAGCTTGGTACCTAGCGGATACACCGGGGAGCTGTTTTTT
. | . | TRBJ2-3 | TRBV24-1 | CATSDIGTDTQYF | TGTGCCACCAGTGATATAGGCACAGATACGCAGTATTTT
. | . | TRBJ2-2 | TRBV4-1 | CASGGLNTGELFF | TGCGCCAGCGGGGGCCTGAACACCGGGGAGCTGTTTTTT
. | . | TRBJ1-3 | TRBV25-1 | CASSELGRHSGNTIYF | TGTGCCAGCAGTGAATTGGGCAGACACTCTGGAAACACCATATATTTT
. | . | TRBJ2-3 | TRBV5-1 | CASSPRATTSTDTQYF | TGCGCCAGCAGCCCTCGAGCTACTACTAGCACAGATACGCAGTATTTT
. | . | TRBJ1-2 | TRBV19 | CASSIGGPMAYGYTF | TGTGCCAGTAGTATAGGCGGGCCGATGGCTTATGGCTACACCTTC
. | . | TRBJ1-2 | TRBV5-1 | CASSREHMDYGYTF | TGCGCCAGCAGCCGAGAGCATATGGACTATGGCTACACCTTC
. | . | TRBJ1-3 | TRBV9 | CASSVAGGNSGNTIYF | TGTGCCAGCAGCGTAGCTGGGGGGAACTCTGGAAACACCATATATTTT
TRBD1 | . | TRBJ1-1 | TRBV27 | CASSVRGTTEAFF | TGTGCCAGCAGTGTCAGGGGGACCACTGAAGCTTTCTTT
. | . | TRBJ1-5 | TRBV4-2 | CASSQMTAGQPQHF | TGTGCCAGCAGCCAAATGACAGCTGGTCAGCCCCAGCATTTT
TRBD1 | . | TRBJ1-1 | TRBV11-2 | CASSFGQGAREAFF | TGTGCCAGCAGCTTTGGGCAGGGGGCGAGAGAAGCTTTCTTT
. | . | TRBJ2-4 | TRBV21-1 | CASSNRTGEDIQYF | TGTGCCAGCAGCAATCGGACAGGGGAAGACATTCAGTACTTC